Listed below are T cell receptor beta chains from one sample, sequenced in a study of blood T cell repertoires in COVID-19. TCRdb keeps only in-frame clones here, not all; method: immunoSEQ multiplex PCR. This table holds 110,000 to 150,000 clones, approximately 83% found once. Input material: peripheral blood. These receptors all stem from a human donor in a cohort sampled during active COVID-19. The CDR3 runs from the conserved cysteine through the conserved F or W. D genes are given only for firm matches. Expanded clones get a size class; other rows say once, few or many, or leave the size out.

CDR3nt	CDR3aa	j_gene	v_gene	abundance	d_gene
TGTGCCAGCAGCGACACCCCTGAAGCTTTCTTT	CASSDTPEAFF	TRBJ1-1	TRBV6-5	NA	NA
TGCGCCAGCAGCTTCCCGGGGAATGGCTACACCTTC	CASSFPGNGYTF	TRBJ1-2	TRBV5-1	NA	NA
TGTGCCAGCACCCCGGGGGGGACCTACGAGCAGTACTTC	CASTPGGTYEQYF	TRBJ2-7	TRBV6-6	NA	TRBD2
TGTGCCATCAGTGTCCAGGGACAGGGACGTGGCTACACCTTC	CAISVQGQGRGYTF	TRBJ1-2	TRBV10-3	NA	TRBD1
TGCAGCGTTGAGGGGGTACGGGGGGCTCTTCCTTCCTACGAGCAGTACTTC	CSVEGVRGALPSYEQYF	TRBJ2-7	TRBV29-1	NA	NA
TGTGCCAGCAGTTTACGCGGGGCGGGTCAGCCCCAGCATTTT	CASSLRGAGQPQHF	TRBJ1-5	TRBV28	once	NA
TGTGCCAGCAGCCAAGGGGGGCGGAACCAGTACTTC	CASSQGGRNQYF	TRBJ2-5	TRBV3-1/TRBV3-2	NA	NA
TGTGCCAGCAGTGAAGGGAGACTAGCGGGGGGGGTACAAGAGACCCAGTACTTC	CASSEGRLAGGVQETQYF	TRBJ2-5	TRBV6-1	NA	TRBD2
TGCGCCAGCAGCGTCACAGGAGAAATCGATGAGCAGTTCTTC	CASSVTGEIDEQFF	TRBJ2-1	TRBV5-1	NA	NA
TGTGCCAGCAGCTTCCGGACAGGGGCCAACGTCCTGACTTTC	CASSFRTGANVLTF	TRBJ2-6	TRBV3-1/TRBV3-2	few	NA
TGTGCCAGTAGTATCCGGACAGCTTACAATGAGCAGTTCTTC	CASSIRTAYNEQFF	TRBJ2-1	TRBV19	NA	NA
TGCGCCAGCAGTGGGACAGATGCAAACACCGGGGAGCTGTTTTTT	CASSGTDANTGELFF	TRBJ2-2	TRBV10-1	once	NA
TGTGCCACCAGTGAAACCAGCGCAGGGGGCAGGGATACGCAGTATTTT	CATSETSAGGRDTQYF	TRBJ2-3	TRBV24-1	NA	TRBD1
TGTGCCACCATGGTAGGCGGGGGCTCTCGCACAGATACGCAGTATTTT	CATMVGGGSRTDTQYF	TRBJ2-3	TRBV24-1	NA	NA
TGTGCCAGCAGATATAGGGAGGGCGCCAACTACGAGCAGTACTTC	CASRYREGANYEQYF	TRBJ2-7	TRBV6-5	NA	TRBD2
TGTGCCAGCAGTCTAGGGGTGTTGAACACTGAAGCTTTCTTT	CASSLGVLNTEAFF	TRBJ1-1	TRBV27	NA	NA
TGTGCCAGTAGATCAGGGGACTACACAGATACGCAGTATTTT	CASRSGDYTDTQYF	TRBJ2-3	TRBV19	NA	NA
TGTGCCAGCAAAGTGGACAGGGAAAGTAATCAGCCCCAGCATTTT	CASKVDRESNQPQHF	TRBJ1-5	TRBV6-5	NA	TRBD1
TGTGCCAGCCTGGGCGATACGCAGTATTTT	CASLGDTQYF	TRBJ2-3	TRBV7-8	NA	NA
TGTGCCAGTATTGGAGGCGGGGGGGCCGCGAATGAGCAGTTCTTC	CASIGGGGAANEQFF	TRBJ2-1	TRBV19	NA	TRBD2
TGTGCCAGCAGTTTAGGACAGGGGACGGGTCAGCCCCAGCATTTT	CASSLGQGTGQPQHF	TRBJ1-5	TRBV6-5	NA	TRBD1
TGTGCCAGCAGCGGAAACCGACTAGCGGGGGGGTCCACAGATACGCAGTATTTT	CASSGNRLAGGSTDTQYF	TRBJ2-3	TRBV9	NA	TRBD2
TGTGCCAGCAGCTATCAGGGTTGCAGGGAAAAGAGAGGCTATAGCAATCAGCCCCAGCATTTT	CASSYQGCREKRGYSNQPQHF	TRBJ1-5	TRBV7-4	NA	NA
TGTGCCAGCCGCCCCCAATCCGGGTACGATTCACCCCTCCACTTT	CASRPQSGYDSPLHF	TRBJ1-6	TRBV6-5	NA	NA
TGCGCCAGCAGCCCGGACATACGCTCTGGGGCCAACGTCCTGACTTTC	CASSPDIRSGANVLTF	TRBJ2-6	TRBV5-1	few	NA
TGTGCCAGTAGTATTTTGGGGGGAACTAACACTGAAGCTTTCTTT	CASSILGGTNTEAFF	TRBJ1-1	TRBV19	few	NA
TGCGCCAGCAGCCCGACAGTAAATTCACCCCTCCACTTT	CASSPTVNSPLHF	TRBJ1-6	TRBV5-1	NA	NA
TGTGCCAGCAGTTCCTTCAGGTTTAGCTCCTACGAGCAGTACTTC	CASSSFRFSSYEQYF	TRBJ2-7	TRBV5-8	once	NA
TGTGCCAGCTCTTCGCGGGGAGAGACCCAGTACTTC	CASSSRGETQYF	TRBJ2-5	TRBV6-5	NA	NA
TGTGCCAGCAGCTTAAATCTGGGCGAAAAACTGTTTTTT	CASSLNLGEKLFF	TRBJ1-4	TRBV7-2	NA	NA
TGCGCCAGCAGCTTGGGTTTGCGGGGGAGTCAAGAGACCCAGTACTTC	CASSLGLRGSQETQYF	TRBJ2-5	TRBV5-1	NA	TRBD2
TGTGCCAGCAGCGCTCCCGGGGGGATTGTGCAGTACTTC	CASSAPGGIVQYF	TRBJ2-7	TRBV28	NA	TRBD2
TGTGCCAGCAGTTCCGGACAGGGCCGGTCCTACGAGCAGTACTTC	CASSSGQGRSYEQYF	TRBJ2-7	TRBV28	NA	TRBD1